This T cell receptor beta chain was sequenced in a study of T cells in localized non-small cell lung cancer (dated by TCRdb to the early 2020s). Some background on the complete study: The study analyzed T cell repertoires of 200 to 300 early-stage NSCLC patients, comparing tumors and uninvolved tumor-adjacent lungs. The mean age of the NSCLC patients was about 64 years, with about 120 men and 107 women. The cohort comprised 236 treatment-naïve NSCLC patients with resected, localized lung tumors.

The immunoSEQ Assay was used to sequence TCR beta CDR3 regions from DNA. Per the authors' processing: T cell density was computed as TCR beta template counts normalized to usable DNA estimated by amplifying housekeeping genes. Richness was estimated with the preseqR package, extrapolating to 400,000 templates for PBMC samples and 120,000 templates for tissue samples. Clonality was defined as one minus Pielou's evenness. Differential abundance testing on productive amino-acid clonotypes, with a minimum total count of 5 and an alpha of 0.1, was used to identify tissue-enriched TCRs. The Jaccard Index and the Morisita Overlap Index were used to quantify repertoire overlap between compartments. TCR beta CDR3s were clustered by GLIPH together with public tetramer-defined viral CDR3s, and at least three viral sequences plus V-gene enrichment were required for viral motifs. In its TCRdb copy, this immuneACCESS table keeps in-frame sequences only and misses some clones. Where compared with another copy, unresolved V genes explain less than half of these, and the others have no known cause. Clonal size and the V and J genes are those of that table, whereas D and trimming came from the DNA. Present in this sample are approximately 61,000 clones, just over 85% of which were seen just once. The ten largest make up over 4% of the sample.

Broad study findings and their caveats: Because multi-region sequencing of the tumors was not done, intratumor heterogeneity could not be ruled out. Higher T cell density in blood was associated with longer overall survival, whereas higher clonality in adjacent lung was associated with shorter survival. Since the design was exploratory, TCR variables were selected using unadjusted p-values with no false-discovery rate correction. Uninvolved tumor-adjacent lung showed the highest T cell clonality, higher than tumor, which suggests more focused antigenic responses in the uninvolved tumor-adjacent lung. A median of roughly 60 of the top 100 tumor clones were detected in paired uninvolved adjacent lung, and under 30 of these tumor clones were also found among the top 100 clones of the paired uninvolved adjacent lung.

A word on this clone: The antigen it binds to is not known. Base qualities were left out, and no much larger clone turns up one base away.

At diagnosis, peripheral blood, uninvolved tumor-adjacent lung and tumor were collected and were preserved as a mix of fresh-frozen and FFPE material. Blood samples were analyzed as peripheral blood mononuclear cells for TCR repertoire profiling. The sequence was collected from a woman aged 40-69 years with stage I lung adenocarcinoma. The material was peripheral blood, obtained before any cancer treatment.

The CDR3 loop reads CASSPPYRGRGGELFF. The sequenced DNA: TGTGCCAGCAGCCCACCGTACAGGGGGCGCGGCGGGGAGCTGTTTTTT. The chain is made from TRBV9 and TRBJ2-2; the central 9 bases match TRBD1. The germline V gene supplies CDR1 SGDLS and CDR2 YYNGEE. From its cysteine to its phenylalanine, the CDR3 spans 16 amino acids. CDR3 DNA only is kept here, 48 bases in frame from base 1. After removal of 4 bases from V and 7 bases from J, the junction retains 11 bases not matched to a gene.